This T cell receptor (beta chain) was identified during a study of tumor-infiltrating lymphocytes in localized non-small cell lung cancer. Study overall: Several tumor histologies, both smoking statuses, and some post-neoadjuvant chemotherapy samples were included.

Germline CDR1 is MNHNY and CDR2 is SVGAGI (reference sequence). CDR3 length: 15 residues. V gave up 0 bases and J gave up 1 base; unmatched junction bases: 1. This clone was seen only a few times. Its specificity is unknown. Other DNA sequences within the sample encode an identical CDR3. Study outcomes and limitations: Tumors had more T cell infiltration than uninvolved lung, per TCRbeta sequencing and CD3 counts. Each assay used a separate piece of the same tissue. Only some patients had TCR sequencing, depending on available tissue.

The method was immunoSEQ multiplex PCR; TCRdb's version includes in-frame clones alone and lacks a portion of them. The sample carries 9,000 to 15,000 clones, about 72% recorded once. This TCR derives from a human donor with non-small cell lung cancer. Sequenced sample: uninvolved lung tissue not adjacent to the tumor. This sequence joins TRBV6-6 and TRBJ2-3, with 7 bases that match TRBD2. CDR3 in amino acids: CASSYSGGGTDTQYF. CDR3 DNA sequence: TGTGCCAGCAGTTACTCGGGGGGGGGCACAGATACGCAGTATTTT.